This T cell receptor beta chain is drawn from a study of T-cell reconstitution after alpha-beta-depleted transplantation in children listed by TCRdb under 2016. About the investigation overall: The study quantitatively tracked T-cell immune reconstitution after TCRalphabeta/CD19-depleted allogeneic hematopoietic cell transplantation in children using TCR repertoire profiling.

The treatment or condition label here, explained by the study, means: allogeneic hematopoietic cell transplantation with graft depleted of TCRalphabeta T cells and CD19 B cells. Transplant recipients were children who received TCRalphabeta/CD19-depleted allogeneic hematopoietic cell grafts. V and J are truncated by 4 bases and 6 bases respectively, leaving an intervening sequence of 15 bases. From the cysteine up to the phenylalanine, the CDR3 has a length of 13 residues. CDR3 DNA is the only sequence kept; it has 39 bases, read in frame from the first base. CDR1 SQVTM and CDR2 ANQGSEA are derived from the germline V gene. Points the paper makes about the study in general: The high TCRbeta diversity at day 60 in some patients was ascribed to recipient T cells and intrathymic progenitors that had survived conditioning. The frequencies of hyperexpanded clones fell over the following months, and after one year, T-cell counts and TCRbeta diversity were mostly attributed to newly produced T cells. The apparently early recovery of alphabetaT-cell counts about two months after transplant reportedly depended on only several hundred rapidly expanded clones that came from non-depleted graft cells.

For this clonotype: Its antigen has not been determined. Per-nucleotide qualities are absent, and no much larger clonotype sits a single base away.

Library prep was done by PCR. Sequenced using an Illumina HiSeq 2500. Molecular barcoding was employed in the preparation of TCR libraries, with unique molecular identifiers being used to normalize TCRbeta repertoire quantification. TCRdb reran the public reads through fastp at Q25 and MiXCR, keeping productive beta chains. All rows with the same CDR3 protein become a single entry with the most common DNA and genes. The sample table lists about 900,000 distinct CDR3 sequences, less than 30% of them with a count of one. The ten biggest clones cover approximately 30% of the sample. The sample in question was PBMCs, mostly from graft donor cells, obtained 360 days after TCRalphabeta/CD19-depleted stem cell transplant. The source of this sequence is a boy in the first two years of life who had a stem cell transplant for SCID, so the T cells may come from the graft donor. The V and J segments used are TRBV29-1 and TRBJ2-5, and possibly TRBD2, on 7 matching bases. The DNA reads TGCAGCGTTGGTCGGGGGGCATATCAGACCCAGTACTTC. Protein translation: CSVGRGAYQTQYF.